This is a list of T cell receptor beta chains from one sample in a study of identical twins. TCRdb reanalysed the 5' RACE reads using MiXCR and keeps one entry per CDR3 protein. In the table there are approximately 600,000 distinct CDR3 sequences, nearly 10% of which are singletons. These records were also assigned to another study, of yellow fever vaccine responses in identical twins.

Material for sequencing was PBMCs. The receptors were sampled from a woman aged 18 to 35 in good health. CDR3s include the opening cysteine and the closing phenylalanine or tryptophan. The D gene is left open where the match is weak. A clone size is listed for some rows: how often the clone was seen (once, few, many), or a class if it is expanded.

d_call | clone_size | j_call | cdr3_length | v_call | cdr3_nt | cdr3_aa
- | many | TRBJ2-2 | 15 | TRBV7-2 | TGTGCCAGCAGCAACCGGGGCGCCGTCACCGGGGAGCTGTTTTTT | CASSNRGAVTGELFF
- | - | TRBJ2-1 | 14 | TRBV7-9 | TGTGCCAGCAGCTTAGGGTCGGGGGGCAGTGCTCAGTTCTTC | CASSLGSGGSAQFF
- | many | TRBJ1-1 | 14 | TRBV29-1 | TGCAGCGTGAGGATCGGGGGGCCCAACACTGAAGCTTTCTTT | CSVRIGGPNTEAFF
TRBD2 | many | TRBJ2-2 | 16 | TRBV10-3 | TGTGCCATCAGGCCTACTAGCGGCCCTAACACCGGGGAGCTGTTTTTT | CAIRPTSGPNTGELFF
- | few | TRBJ2-5 | 13 | TRBV5-1 | TGCGCCAGCAGACCACCTGGCATGGAGACCCAGTACTTC | CASRPPGMETQYF
TRBD2 | - | TRBJ2-1 | 15 | TRBV5-6 | TGTGCCAGCAGGTTCTGGGAGGGTGCCTACAATGAGCAGTTCTTC | CASRFWEGAYNEQFF
TRBD2 | - | TRBJ2-7 | 15 | TRBV3-1 | TGTGCCAGCACCCAAGGACTAGCCGTTTCTTACGAGCAGTACTTC | CASTQGLAVSYEQYF
- | few | TRBJ2-3 | 15 | TRBV14 | TGTGCCAGCAGCCAAGGGAGACCCACCACAGATACGCAGTATTTT | CASSQGRPTTDTQYF
TRBD2 | - | TRBJ2-3 | 16 | TRBV19 | TGTGCCAGTAGTACCCCGAGCGGGGGGGTCACAGATACGCAGTATTTT | CASSTPSGGVTDTQYF
TRBD1 | - | TRBJ2-7 | 14 | TRBV24-1 | TGTGCCACCCAGAAGACAGGGGCGGGCTACGAGCAGTACTTC | CATQKTGAGYEQYF
TRBD1 | - | TRBJ2-3 | 17 | TRBV18 | TGTGCCAGCTCACCTGGGACAGAACTTTATAGCACAGATACGCAGTATTTT | CASSPGTELYSTDTQYF
- | few | TRBJ2-7 | 11 | TRBV19 | TGTGCCAGTATGCGGGAATACGAGCAGTACTTC | CASMREYEQYF
- | once | TRBJ2-5 | 16 | TRBV7-3 | TGTGCCAGCAGCCTATTTGGCCCCGGGACGTTGGAGACCCAGTACTTC | CASSLFGPGTLETQYF
- | - | TRBJ2-5 | 16 | TRBV7-8 | TGTGCCAGCAGCTTAGTTGGTGACTCCGACAGGGAGACCCAGTACTTC | CASSLVGDSDRETQYF
- | many | TRBJ2-5 | 16 | TRBV12-3/TRBV12-4 | TGTGCCAGCACCAAGTCAGGGGTCGTACCCGGTCAGACCCAGTACTTC | CASTKSGVVPGQTQYF
TRBD1 | - | TRBJ2-7 | 15 | TRBV5-1 | TGCGCCAGCAGCGCGGGACAGGGTAGTCTCTACGAGCAGTACTTC | CASSAGQGSLYEQYF
- | many | TRBJ1-1 | 13 | TRBV6-5 | TGTGCCAGCAGCCTTACTTCTGTTGTTGAAGCTTTCTTT | CASSLTSVVEAFF
- | - | TRBJ1-1 | 15 | TRBV5-6 | TGTGCCAGCAGCTTGGCCGCAGGGGTAGGAACTGAAGCTTTCTTT | CASSLAAGVGTEAFF
- | few | TRBJ2-3 | 15 | TRBV3-1 | TGTGCCAGCAGCCCAGGCGGGATTATTACAGATACGCAGTATTTT | CASSPGGIITDTQYF
- | many | TRBJ1-1 | 11 | TRBV7-2 | TGTGCCAGCCTGCTTCGGACTGAAGCTTTCTTT | CASLLRTEAFF
TRBD1 | - | TRBJ2-7 | 13 | TRBV4-3 | TGCGCCAGCAGCCAGGACAGGGAAGTCGAGCAGTACTTC | CASSQDREVEQYF
- | - | TRBJ1-4 | 11 | TRBV30 | TGTGCCTGGTCAGGGAGTGAAAAACTGTTTTTT | CAWSGSEKLFF
TRBD2 | - | TRBJ2-1 | 18 | TRBV6-2/TRBV6-3 | TGTGCCAGCAGTTACTCGAAGCTAGCGGTGGACTCCTACAATGAGCAGTTCTTC | CASSYSKLAVDSYNEQFF
- | few | TRBJ2-7 | 15 | TRBV20-1 | TGCAGTGCTAGAGATTTGGGACGGGACATGTACGAGCAGTACTTC | CSARDLGRDMYEQYF
TRBD1 | many | TRBJ1-2 | 13 | TRBV6-2/TRBV6-3 | TGTGCCAGCAGTTACGGAGGGGGCCGCGGCTACACCTTC | CASSYGGGRGYTF
TRBD2 | few | TRBJ2-5 | 15 | TRBV30 | TGTGCCTGGAGTCCCCTAGCGGGGACTAGAGGGACCCAGTACTTC | CAWSPLAGTRGTQYF
- | - | TRBJ2-7 | 16 | TRBV18 | TGTGCCAGCTCACCACCGGTGATTCCAGGGGACTACGAGCAGTACTTC | CASSPPVIPGDYEQYF
- | few | TRBJ1-2 | 16 | TRBV6-2/TRBV6-3 | TGTGCCAGCAGTCCGCCTGGGACAACCACTAACTATGGCTACACCTTC | CASSPPGTTTNYGYTF
- | - | TRBJ2-5 | 13 | TRBV11-2 | TGTGCCAGCCGAAGCGTACGTAGAGAGACCCAGTACTTC | CASRSVRRETQYF
- | few | TRBJ2-2 | 15 | TRBV5-4 | TGTGCCAGCAGCTTCCGGGCGGCCGGATCCAGGGAGCTGTTTTTT | CASSFRAAGSRELFF
- | few | TRBJ1-3 | 16 | TRBV6-5 | TGTGCCAGCAGTTACTCGGAGATTAACTCTGGAAACACCATATATTTT | CASSYSEINSGNTIYF
- | - | TRBJ2-2 | 18 | TRBV5-1 | TGCGCCAGCAGCACCTCGTTCGAGCACCCCGCGAACACCGGGGAGCTGTTTTTT | CASSTSFEHPANTGELFF
- | many | TRBJ1-3 | 12 | TRBV29-1 | TGCAGCGTCCACAGCGATGGAAACACCATATATTTT | CSVHSDGNTIYF
- | many | TRBJ1-3 | 13 | TRBV12-3/TRBV12-4 | TGTGCCAGCAGCTACGTGAAAGGAGACACCATATATTTT | CASSYVKGDTIYF
- | - | TRBJ1-1 | 12 | TRBV29-1 | TGCAGCGTCCGAGGGGGTATCGCTGAAGCTTTCTTT | CSVRGGIAEAFF
TRBD1 | many | TRBJ2-7 | 15 | TRBV6-5 | TGTGCCAGCAGTTACTTGACAGGGAAAGACTACGAGCAGTACTTC | CASSYLTGKDYEQYF
- | few | TRBJ1-2 | 12 | TRBV12-3/TRBV12-4 | TGTGCCAGCAGTTTTGGCAGGGTTGGCTACACCTTC | CASSFGRVGYTF
- | many | TRBJ2-7 | 15 | TRBV10-3 | TGTGCCATCAGCGAAGAAAGTGCTATTCACTACGAGCAGTACTTC | CAISEESAIHYEQYF
- | many | TRBJ1-1 | 16 | TRBV6-2/TRBV6-3 | TGTGCCAGCAGTCCACCGGGCCCCGAGTGGAACACTGAAGCTTTCTTT | CASSPPGPEWNTEAFF
- | - | TRBJ2-7 | 15 | TRBV12-3/TRBV12-4 | TGTGCCAGCAGTTTAGGGGACATTGCCGCCTACGAGCAGTACTTC | CASSLGDIAAYEQYF
- | few | TRBJ2-5 | 15 | TRBV18 | TGTGCCAGCTCACCACCGCAGGGGCGCAGGGAGACCCAGTACTTC | CASSPPQGRRETQYF
TRBD1 | few | TRBJ2-7 | 14 | TRBV6-1 | TGTGCCAGCGGCGAAGACAGGGGTGACCCCGAGCAGTACTTC | CASGEDRGDPEQYF
- | - | TRBJ1-5 | 14 | TRBV18 | TGTGCCAGCTCACCTTCGATGGGCAATCAGCCCCAGCATTTT | CASSPSMGNQPQHF
- | many | TRBJ2-2 | 15 | TRBV14 | TGTGCCAGCAGCCGGAGGGTTAAGAACACCGGGGAGCTGTTTTTT | CASSRRVKNTGELFF
TRBD2 | few | TRBJ2-2 | 15 | TRBV20-1 | TGCAGTGCCCCGACGGGGGGAAACGATTACGGGGAGCTGTTTTTT | CSAPTGGNDYGELFF
TRBD1 | few | TRBJ2-3 | 16 | TRBV13 | TGTGCCAGCAGCTCCCTCCGGGCAGGGGGAACAGATACGCAGTATTTT | CASSSLRAGGTDTQYF
- | many | TRBJ1-2 | 15 | TRBV7-9 | TGTGCCAGCAGCCCCCACGGACCGCTTAACTATGGCTACACCTTC | CASSPHGPLNYGYTF
TRBD2 | few | TRBJ2-1 | 15 | TRBV20-1 | TGCAGTGCTAGAGATCTCCGGGGGGGAAACAATGAGCAGTTCTTC | CSARDLRGGNNEQFF
- | many | TRBJ2-7 | 16 | TRBV7-9 | TGTGCCAGCAGTTTAAGCCAGGGTATTCAGACCTACGAGCAGTACTTC | CASSLSQGIQTYEQYF
TRBD2 | - | TRBJ2-1 | 16 | TRBV20-1 | TGCAGTGCTAGGGTTAGGGGGACTAGCGGCTACAATGAGCAGTTCTTC | CSARVRGTSGYNEQFF
TRBD2 | - | TRBJ2-1 | 14 | TRBV6-1 | TGTGCCAGCAACAGGCTAGCGGTACGGGATGAGCAGTTCTTC | CASNRLAVRDEQFF
TRBD1 | few | TRBJ1-1 | 13 | TRBV5-4 | TGTGCCAGCAGCTGGGACAGGGTGAAGGAAGCTTTCTTT | CASSWDRVKEAFF
- | few | TRBJ2-7 | 14 | TRBV20-1 | TGCAGTGCTAGAGGGGGGATGGGCTCCTACGAGCAGTACTTC | CSARGGMGSYEQYF